One and the same sample provided the 14 T cell receptor beta chains below, sequenced in a study of cytomegalovirus exposure and HLA in healthy donors. The PCR had 60 Vbeta and 13 Jbeta primers. Assay: immunoSEQ multiplex PCR; the TCRdb copy retains only in-frame clones and omits some. The sample has roughly 80,000 clones. The source material was PBMCs. The receptors were sampled from a man in his forties or fifties in good health and CMV-seropositive.

The chain employs TRBV28 and TRBJ2-7; 10 nucleotides align to TRBD1. V lost 5 bases and J lost 9; bases outside the gene matches: 16. This CDR3 is 16 amino acids long. The germline CDR1 and CDR2 sequences are MDHEN and SYDVKM. CDR3 protein: CASSIPPGTGEFRQYF. As DNA, the CDR3 is TGTGCCAGCAGTATCCCTCCCGGGACAGGGGAGTTTCGGCAGTACTTC.

The rearrangement uses TRBV11-2 and TRBJ2-2; 7 bases are shared with TRBD2. This CDR3 contains 17 residues. The trim removed 6 bases at V and 2 bases at J, leaving 12 bases unmatched. Germline lookup yields CDR1 SGHAT and CDR2 FQNNGV. As DNA, the CDR3 is TGTGCCAGCAGTCGGGGCGGGGGAGCTTACAACACCGGGGAGCTGTTTTTT. It yields the protein CASSRGGGAYNTGELFF.

The chain links TRBV7-2 to TRBJ2-3, with 9 bases identical to TRBD2. Germline V CDR1 and CDR2: SGHTA, FQGNSA. The CDR3 contains 17 residues. With V trimmed by 5 bases and J by 5 bases, 14 bases remained unmatched. DNA for the CDR3: TGTGCCAGCAGCCCCCACGGGGGAGCGGGGGGTAAAGATACGCAGTATTTT. Protein product: CASSPHGGAGGKDTQYF.

The V gene is TRBV6-5, the J gene TRBJ1-2, with 8 bases matching TRBD1. The CDR3 is 16 residues long. After removal of 0 bases from V and 3 bases from J, the junction contained 6 bases not matched to a gene. Germline-derived CDR1 and CDR2 are MNHEY and SVGAGI. CDR3 protein: CASSYSSAGGDYGYTF. The CDR3 DNA reads as TGTGCCAGCAGTTACTCGTCGGCAGGGGGCGACTATGGCTACACCTTC.

V gene TRBV6-5 combines with J gene TRBJ2-1; 12 nucleotides agree with TRBD2. V shed 5 bases, J shed 7 bases, and the junction held 3 bases outside the gene matches. This CDR3 is 14 amino acids long. CDR1 and CDR2 from the germline V gene are MNHEY and SVGAGI. CDR3 sequence reads: CASSGLAGMNEQFF. CDR3 nucleotide sequence: TGTGCCAGCAGTGGACTAGCGGGAATGAATGAGCAGTTCTTC.

The chain links TRBV7-9 to TRBJ2-7; D perhaps matches TRBD2 (6 bases). The CDR3 runs 14 residues. Germline V gene lookup returns CDR1 SEHNR and CDR2 FQNEAQ (reference sequence). Deletions cut 1 base from V and 3 bases from J, with 10 bases between. DNA of the CDR3: TGTGCCAGCAGCTTAGGTGAGGAGGGCTACGAGCAGTACGTC. This codes for CASSLGEEGYEQYV.

This chain joins TRBV7-9 and TRBJ1-1; weak D call: TRBD1 (5 bases). The CDR3 covers 16 residues. The germline CDR1 and CDR2 sequences are SEHNR and FQNEAQ (reference sequence). V was trimmed by 1 base and J by 6 bases, leaving 18 bases between them. Written as DNA, the CDR3 is TGTGCCAGCAGCTTAGGTCTGGGCAGGGCGGGGGCTGAAGCTTTCTTT. Translated: CASSLGLGRAGAEAFF.

This sequence joins TRBV7-8 and TRBJ2-1; D is undetermined. CDR1 is SGHVS and CDR2 is FQNEAQ in the germline V gene. Deletions cut 1 base from V and 4 bases from J, with 5 bases between. The CDR3 length is 13 residues. DNA for the CDR3: TGTGCCAGCAGCTTAGACGAGTACAATGAGCAGTTCTTC. This codes for CASSLDEYNEQFF.

The V gene is TRBV5-4, the J gene TRBJ2-1; TRBD1 matches 8 bases. The CDR3 sequence is 15 residues long. V shed 4 bases and J 8 bases; nucleotides not matched to a gene: 11. Germline V gene lookup returns CDR1 SGHNT and CDR2 YYREEE (reference sequence). CDR3 nucleotide sequence: TGTGCCAGCAGCGCTCCGGACAGGGTATTCGATGAGCAGTTCTTC. Residues: CASSAPDRVFDEQFF.

V and J are TRBV2 and TRBJ2-7, with D maybe TRBD2 (5 bases). Between the trimmed V and J ends, which lost 1 base and 3 bases, there was a span of 7 bases. The germline V gene encodes CDR1 SNHLY and CDR2 FYNNEI. This CDR3 is 13 amino acids long. Here the CDR3 DNA reads TGTGCCAGCAGTGAAGAGAGGGACTACGAGCAGTACGTC. Its translation is CASSEERDYEQYV.

The chain has TRBV7-9 and TRBJ2-1, with D possibly matching TRBD2 (5 bases). This CDR3 has 13 amino acids. Per the germline V gene, CDR1 is SEHNR and CDR2 is FQNEAQ (reference sequence). V was clipped by 4 bases and J by 12 bases, with 16 bases between them. The CDR3 here is CASSYRRGHRQFF. CDR3 DNA sequence: TGTGCCAGCAGCTACCGGAGAGGGCATCGGCAGTTCTTC.

The chain carries TRBV5-1 and TRBJ2-7, with TRBD1 matching over 7 bases. V was pared by 4 bases and J by 4 bases, with 8 bases of the junction left unmatched. The germline V gene has CDR1 SGHRS and CDR2 YFSETQ. The CDR3 has 14 residues. Here the CDR3 DNA reads TGCGCCAGCAGCGCCAAGACAGGGATGTACGAGCAGTACTTC. It codes for CASSAKTGMYEQYF.

This chain joins TRBV18 and TRBJ2-5, with 8 bases that match TRBD1. CDR1 is KGHSH and CDR2 is LQKENI in the germline V gene. This CDR3 has 14 amino acids. V shed 4 bases and J 3 bases; nucleotides not matched to a gene: 4. DNA of the CDR3: TGTGCCAGCTCACGACGGACAGGGAAAGAGACCCAGTACTTC. Translated, it gives CASSRRTGKETQYF.

The chain joins TRBV2 to TRBJ1-1; 8 positions match TRBD1. Germline CDR1 is SNHLY and CDR2 is FYNNEI. V was pared by 10 bases and J by 2 bases, with 9 bases of the junction left unmatched. The CDR3 runs to 14 residues. The CDR3 loop is CATARQGINTEAFF. In DNA form, the CDR3 reads TGTGCCACCGCCAGACAGGGGATAAACACTGAAGCTTTCTTT.